The 6 T cell receptor beta chains reported below all come from one sample, sequenced in a study of neoadjuvant anti-PD-1 for oral cavity cancer. The time point was: after neoadjuvant nivolumab, at surgical resection. Clones were read by immunoSEQ multiplex PCR, and TCRdb kept only the in-frame ones, dropping some. Of more than 30,000 clones in the sample, roughly two fifths are singletons; the top ten hold approximately 15%. This specimen consisted of tumor tissue, obtained after nivolumab (anti-PD-1) treatment. These receptors originate from a person between 40 and 80 years old with oral cavity squamous cell carcinoma.

The rearrangement links TRBV18 to TRBJ1-5, with a possible D match to TRBD1 (5 bases). V was cut by 6 bases and J by 8 bases, with 14 bases left in between. CDR1 is KGHSH and CDR2 is LQKENI in the germline V gene. This CDR3 has 13 amino acids. The CDR3 nucleotides read TGTGCCAGCTCGAACCAGGGTGACGAGCCCCAGCATTTT. It specifies CASSNQGDEPQHF.

This chain connects TRBV6-6 to TRBJ2-7; 7 nucleotides align to TRBD2. The CDR3 consists of 13 residues. The germline CDR1 and CDR2 sequences are MNHNY and SVGAGI (reference sequence). With V trimmed by 7 bases and J by 0 bases, 3 bases remained unmatched. In DNA, the CDR3 is TGTGCCAGCACCGGCGGGAGCTCCTACGAGCAGTACTTC. Translation gives CASTGGSSYEQYF.

The V and J genes are TRBV2 and TRBJ2-3, with D unclear. CDR3 length: 13 amino acids. V lost 2 bases, J lost 4 bases, and 7 bases lay in between. Germline V lookup: CDR1 SNHLY, CDR2 FYNNEI. Written as DNA, the CDR3 is TGTGCCAGCAGTGAAAGGCTAGCAGATACGCAGTATTTT. This gives the protein CASSERLADTQYF.

This clone appeared a few times. The V gene is TRBV28, the J gene TRBJ2-1; TRBD2 agrees at 12 bases. Per the germline V gene, CDR1 is MDHEN and CDR2 is SYDVKM. This CDR3 is built from 16 residues. After removal of 3 bases from V and 7 bases from J, the junction contained 7 bases not matched to a gene. The CDR3 spells CASSLSGTSGWNEQFF. The CDR3 region has the DNA TGTGCCAGCAGTTTGAGCGGGACTAGCGGGTGGAATGAGCAGTTCTTC.

This clone was recorded many times. The chain is built from TRBV7-3 and TRBJ2-3; D is possibly TRBD2 (5 bases). V dropped 6 bases and J dropped 2 bases, with 9 bases sitting between them. Germline V CDR1 and CDR2: SGHTA, FQGTGA. The CDR3 totals 13 residues. The CDR3, as DNA: TGTGCCAGCAGTTTCCGGGACACAGATACGCAGTATTTT. Translating gives CASSFRDTDTQYF.

This clone was picked up many times. The chain joins TRBV9 to TRBJ2-2, with D possibly TRBD2 on 6 matching bases. The germline CDR1 and CDR2 sequences are SGDLS and YYNGEE. The CDR3 consists of 15 residues. V dropped 2 bases and J dropped 1 base, with 9 bases sitting between them. The CDR3 DNA reads as TGTGCCAGCAGCGTCGGAGGGAAGAACACCGGGGAGCTGTTTTTT. It specifies CASSVGGKNTGELFF.